This T cell receptor (beta chain) was found in a study of shared clonotypes between healthy human individuals. General observations from the study: Sharing across four donors was highest in naive CD4 (around 5%) and lowest in memory CD8 (about 0.4%).

From germline, CDR1 is KGHSH and CDR2 LQKENI. V was clipped by 8 bases and J by 1 base, with 8 bases between them. The length of the CDR3 is 12 residues. The repertoire was sequenced with immunoSEQ multiplex PCR; TCRdb's copy has only in-frame clones and lacks some. The sample records a few million clones, about 90% being singletons. A remark on this clone: What it binds is unknown.

J is TRBJ1-1 and V is TRBV18; D is unclear. The sample taken for sequencing was naive CD4+ T cells from PBMCs. Subset: CD45RA+ positively selected. This sequence originates from a man younger than 30 in good health. Some clones in this sample may be carry-over from other donors' samples. DNA of the CDR3: TGTGCCAGCGGATATCAGAACACTGAAGCTTTCTTT. This encodes CASGYQNTEAFF.